This record covers a single T cell receptor (beta chain). Its antigen remains unidentified. These data are taken from a study of cytomegalovirus exposure and HLA in healthy donors. Overall study findings and caveats: Researchers counted around 150 TCR beta chains as cytomegalovirus-associated. In a later analysis, HLA-C alleles had the fewest associated TCRs, DRB1 alleles the most.

There were likely unrecorded immune exposures, though donors were nominally healthy when sampled. The CDR3 loop spans 18 amino acids. Per the germline V gene, CDR1 is SQVTM and CDR2 is ANQGSEA. Trimming cost V 4 bases and J 2 bases; bases outside gene matches: 13. PCR was performed using 60 Vbeta and 13 Jbeta primers. The protocol was immunoSEQ multiplex PCR, while the TCRdb copy is restricted to in-frame clones and leaves out a portion. Here the sample spans more than 140,000 clones, approximately 82% being singletons. The chain joins TRBV29-1 to TRBJ2-1, with 11 bases lining up with TRBD2. The clonotype was recovered from a man in his forties in good health and CMV-seronegative. Material for sequencing was PBMCs. CDR3 loop: CSVGGTLTSGGPYNEQFF. The CDR3 coding sequence is TGCAGCGTTGGAGGGACCCTTACTAGCGGGGGTCCCTACAATGAGCAGTTCTTC.